Described below is a single T cell receptor beta chain sequence and its context. Data came from immunoSEQ multiplex PCR; TCRdb stores just in-frame clones and leaves some out. The sample shows about 250,000 clones, roughly 88% of them seen only once. These data originate in a study of blood T cell repertoires in COVID-19. The CDR3 is 17 residues long. V gave up 1 base and J gave up 2 bases, with 14 bases separating them. Germline V gives CDR1 SGHDN, CDR2 FVKESK. This chain connects TRBV14 to TRBJ2-2; possibly TRBD2 for D (6 bases). The TCR sequence derives from a woman aged 30 to 39 who had recovered from COVID-19. The sequenced sample was PBMCs or T cells enriched from blood (not recorded which). The CDR3 protein is CASSQVRGNSNTGELFF. CDR3 DNA sequence: TGTGCCAGCAGCCAAGTCCGGGGGAACTCCAACACCGGGGAGCTGTTTTTT.